The text below deals with one T cell receptor beta chain. Its antigen remains unidentified. These data come from a study of CD8 T cells in ankylosing spondylitis. Findings of the study overall: Relatively rare in peripheral blood, disease-linked clones were also CD8+.

It was by quantitative 5'-RACE with molecular barcodes that TCR beta libraries were made. TCRdb passed the 5' RACE reads through MiXCR, listing each CDR3 protein once. The sample includes around 340,000 distinct CDR3 sequences, 20% to 25% of them seen just once. Looked up from germline, CDR1 is GTSNPN and CDR2 is SVGIG (reference sequence). The CDR3 extends over 17 amino acids. V lost 0 bases, J lost 1 base, and 18 bases lay in between. The sequenced sample consisted of blood, either unsorted or a sorted T cell fraction (not recorded which). The chain combines TRBV30 with TRBJ2-5, with unresolved D. The sequence was collected from a male donor with ankylosing spondylitis or in good health (not recorded which). This CDR3 reads CAWSVYSGGQFQETQYF. As DNA, the CDR3 is TGTGCCTGGAGTGTGTATTCCGGCGGCCAGTTCCAAGAGACCCAGTACTTC.